These T cell receptor beta chains were read from a single sample in a study of control samples from healthy donors and cancer patients. TCRdb's table, derived via immunoSEQ multiplex PCR, lists solely in-frame clones and lacks some. The data show about 140,000 clones, approximately 91% seen once. Sequences were obtained from blood. All receptors come from a young woman in good health. CDR3s include the opening cysteine and the closing phenylalanine or tryptophan. Fields, in order: CDR3 length, J gene, V gene, clone size, D gene, CDR3 protein, CDR3 DNA. D genes are given only for firm matches. Clone size is stated in some rows and not others, as once, few, many or a class when expanded.

length: 13; J: TRBJ2-7; V: TRBV2; size: .; D: .; CDR3: CASSRPPEYEQYF; DNA: TGTGCCAGCAGTCGACCCCCCGAGTACGAGCAGTACTTC
length: 16; J: TRBJ1-5; V: TRBV5-6; size: .; D: TRBD1; CDR3: CASSPGTGDYNQPQHF; DNA: TGTGCCAGCAGCCCCGGGACAGGGGATTACAATCAGCCCCAGCATTTT
length: 12; J: TRBJ2-7; V: TRBV7-8; size: .; D: .; CDR3: CASNMGTYEQYF; DNA: TGTGCCAGCAACATGGGGACCTACGAGCAGTACTTC
length: 14; J: TRBJ1-6; V: TRBV6-1; size: .; D: TRBD1; CDR3: CASSEIRGNSPLHF; DNA: TGTGCCAGCAGTGAAATCAGGGGGAATTCACCCCTCCACTTT
length: 16; J: TRBJ1-6; V: TRBV11-2; size: .; D: .; CDR3: CASSLGGTTYNSPLHF; DNA: TGTGCCAGCAGCTTAGGGGGTACCACCTATAATTCACCCCTCCACTTT
length: 15; J: TRBJ1-1; V: TRBV27; size: .; D: .; CDR3: CASSLRGTLNTEAFF; DNA: TGTGCCAGCAGTTTACGCGGGACACTGAACACTGAAGCTTTCTTT
length: 13; J: TRBJ2-7; V: TRBV7-2; size: .; D: TRBD1; CDR3: CASSVRDRLEQYF; DNA: TGTGCCAGCAGCGTAAGGGACAGGCTTGAGCAGTACTTC
length: 15; J: TRBJ2-1; V: TRBV7-2; size: .; D: .; CDR3: CASSSWERGGNEQFF; DNA: TGTGCCAGCAGCTCGTGGGAGAGAGGGGGCAATGAGCAGTTCTTC
length: 14; J: TRBJ1-4; V: TRBV9; size: .; D: .; CDR3: CASSVGGDDEKLFF; DNA: TGTGCCAGCAGCGTAGGGGGGGATGATGAAAAACTGTTTTTT
length: 13; J: TRBJ2-1; V: TRBV6-5; size: .; D: TRBD1; CDR3: CASKQGSYNEQFF; DNA: TGTGCCAGCAAACAGGGGTCCTACAATGAGCAGTTCTTC
length: 11; J: TRBJ2-7; V: TRBV19; size: .; D: .; CDR3: CASGDAREQYF; DNA: TGTGCCAGTGGGGACGCCCGGGAGCAGTACTTC
length: 15; J: TRBJ1-4; V: TRBV5-8; size: .; D: TRBD1; CDR3: CASSSYRGANEKLFF; DNA: TGTGCCAGCAGTTCCTACAGGGGGGCTAATGAAAAACTGTTTTTT
length: 11; J: TRBJ2-7; V: TRBV14; size: .; D: .; CDR3: CASSGGYEQYF; DNA: TGTGCCAGCAGCGGGGGCTACGAGCAGTACTTC
length: 16; J: TRBJ2-7; V: TRBV18; size: once; D: TRBD2; CDR3: CASSPGLAGGSIEQYF; DNA: TGTGCCAGCTCCCCGGGACTAGCGGGAGGTTCCATCGAGCAGTACTTC
length: 12; J: TRBJ1-2; V: TRBV19; size: .; D: .; CDR3: CASSNPRRGYTF; DNA: TGTGCCAGTAGTAACCCCCGACGGGGCTACACCTTC
length: 13; J: TRBJ2-7; V: TRBV3-1/TRBV3-2; size: .; D: .; CDR3: CASQADVSYEQYF; DNA: TGTGCCAGCCAGGCGGACGTATCCTACGAGCAGTACTTC
length: 12; J: TRBJ2-7; V: TRBV11-2; size: .; D: .; CDR3: CASSLSIYEQYF; DNA: TGTGCCAGCAGCTTGTCGATTTACGAGCAGTACTTC
length: 14; J: TRBJ2-1; V: TRBV9; size: .; D: .; CDR3: CASSVVSSYNEQFF; DNA: TGTGCCAGCAGCGTAGTGAGCTCCTACAATGAGCAGTTCTTC
length: 15; J: TRBJ1-6; V: TRBV18; size: .; D: .; CDR3: CASSPNGSTGSPLHF; DNA: TGTGCCAGCTCACCAAATGGGTCGACTGGATCACCCCTCCACTTT
length: 14; J: TRBJ1-1; V: TRBV5-1; size: .; D: .; CDR3: CASSFERVNTEAFF; DNA: TGCGCCAGCAGCTTTGAACGGGTGAACACTGAAGCTTTCTTT
length: 15; J: TRBJ1-3; V: TRBV9; size: .; D: TRBD1; CDR3: CASSPDRGLGNTIYF; DNA: TGTGCCAGCAGCCCGGACAGGGGGCTTGGAAACACCATATATTTT
length: 12; J: TRBJ1-5; V: TRBV13; size: .; D: .; CDR3: CASSLKSQPQHF; DNA: TGTGCCAGCAGCTTAAAGAGTCAGCCCCAGCATTTT
length: 14; J: TRBJ1-5; V: TRBV9; size: once; D: .; CDR3: CASSVGPSNQPQHF; DNA: TGTGCCAGCAGCGTAGGACCCAGTAATCAGCCCCAGCATTTT
length: 15; J: TRBJ1-4; V: TRBV19; size: .; D: .; CDR3: CASSIGSTPNEKLFF; DNA: TGTGCCAGTAGTATCGGTTCGACACCTAATGAAAAACTGTTTTTT
length: 13; J: TRBJ1-1; V: TRBV6-4; size: .; D: .; CDR3: CASSFRTDTEAFF; DNA: TGTGCCAGCAGTTTCCGGACAGACACTGAAGCTTTCTTT
length: 13; J: TRBJ2-7; V: TRBV30; size: .; D: .; CDR3: CAWSVSVTYEQYF; DNA: TGTGCCTGGAGTGTCTCAGTTACCTACGAGCAGTACTTC
length: 14; J: TRBJ1-6; V: TRBV5-6; size: .; D: TRBD1; CDR3: CASHAGGPSSPLHF; DNA: TGTGCCAGCCACGCAGGGGGCCCCAGTTCACCCCTCCACTTT
length: 17; J: TRBJ1-6; V: TRBV3-1/TRBV3-2; size: .; D: .; CDR3: CASSQASRGHYNSPLHF; DNA: TGTGCCAGCAGCCAAGCTTCTCGGGGCCACTATAATTCACCCCTCCACTTT
length: 15; J: TRBJ2-7; V: TRBV6-1; size: .; D: TRBD1; CDR3: CASSEAWDSLYEQYF; DNA: TGTGCCAGCAGTGAAGCCTGGGACAGCCTCTACGAGCAGTACTTC
length: 14; J: TRBJ2-3; V: TRBV19; size: .; D: .; CDR3: CASSIGAGTDTQYF; DNA: TGTGCCAGTAGTATAGGGGCCGGCACAGATACGCAGTATTTT
length: 16; J: TRBJ2-1; V: TRBV5-1; size: .; D: TRBD1; CDR3: CASSSLFRDRGNEQFF; DNA: TGCGCCAGCAGCTCGCTTTTCCGGGACAGGGGGAATGAGCAGTTCTTC
length: 18; J: TRBJ2-7; V: TRBV18; size: .; D: TRBD2; CDR3: CASSQGGLAGGASYEQYF; DNA: TGTGCCAGCTCACAAGGCGGGCTAGCGGGAGGGGCGTCCTACGAGCAGTACTTC
length: 12; J: TRBJ1-2; V: TRBV30; size: .; D: TRBD1; CDR3: CAWTGTGYGYTF; DNA: TGTGCCTGGACCGGGACAGGCTATGGCTACACCTTC
length: 15; J: TRBJ1-2; V: TRBV7-9; size: .; D: TRBD1; CDR3: CASSLEGVRGRGYTF; DNA: TGTGCCAGCAGCTTAGAGGGGGTCAGGGGGCGAGGCTACACCTTC
length: 14; J: TRBJ2-2; V: TRBV9; size: .; D: .; CDR3: CASSDPDFTGELFF; DNA: TGTGCCAGCAGCGACCCGGACTTCACCGGGGAGCTGTTTTTT